This TCR beta chain was observed in a study of T cell repertoires in cytomegalovirus infection. Looking at the study overall: Shared public TCR beta signatures pointed to both CMV infection and a matching HLA type.

The CDR3 is 16 residues long. Trimming removed 1 base at V and 6 bases at J, with 16 bases between. Germline assignment: CDR1 LNHDA and CDR2 SQIVND (reference sequence). In the case of this clonotype: Its antigen remains unidentified.

TCRdb re-called the reads through MiXCR, storing one row per CDR3 protein. The table shows around 360,000 distinct CDR3 sequences, with roughly 34% occurring only once. The input for sequencing was cultured PBMCs, taken from culture after CMV antigen stimulation. The V call is TRBV19, the J call TRBJ2-1, with D uncertain. This clonotype was sampled from a human donor in good health (CMV status not recorded). Some clones in this sample may be carry-over from other donors' samples. The CDR3 sequence is CASSIGRAGGRNEQFF. For the CDR3, the DNA is TGTGCCAGTAGTATAGGTCGGGCCGGTGGTCGCAATGAGCAGTTCTTC.